This TCR beta chain was documented in a study of blood T cell repertoires in COVID-19. Study context: COVID-19 samples from acute and convalescent phases originated in the United States, Italy and Spain. T cells, B-cell-depleted T cells, or PBMCs supplied cDNA or gDNA.

The CDR3 consists of 16 residues. Germline CDR1 reads LGHNA; CDR2 reads YNFKEQ. V was clipped by 4 bases and J by 3 bases, with 16 bases between them. Recruitment covered roughly 22 US areas and drew participants whose ages spanned about 18 to 90 years. Original processing methods: For nucleated cells, counts were estimated from reference gene primer amplification. Repertoires were generated with immunoSEQ multiplex PCR, while TCRdb's copy carries only in-frame clones and drops some. V and J calls and clone size are given by that table; D and trimming were obtained from the DNA. The sample gives 200,000 or so clones, about 87% of which show up once; roughly 3.7% is in the top ten.

The sequencing sample was made of PBMCs or T cells enriched from blood (not recorded which). The sequence derives from a woman under 40 who had been exposed to COVID-19. The chain joins TRBV4-2 to TRBJ2-1, with D tentatively TRBD2 (5 bases). CDR3 protein: CASSPGSPANYNEQFF. The CDR3 region has the DNA TGTGCCAGCAGCCCGGGGTCGCCGGCTAACTACAATGAGCAGTTCTTC.